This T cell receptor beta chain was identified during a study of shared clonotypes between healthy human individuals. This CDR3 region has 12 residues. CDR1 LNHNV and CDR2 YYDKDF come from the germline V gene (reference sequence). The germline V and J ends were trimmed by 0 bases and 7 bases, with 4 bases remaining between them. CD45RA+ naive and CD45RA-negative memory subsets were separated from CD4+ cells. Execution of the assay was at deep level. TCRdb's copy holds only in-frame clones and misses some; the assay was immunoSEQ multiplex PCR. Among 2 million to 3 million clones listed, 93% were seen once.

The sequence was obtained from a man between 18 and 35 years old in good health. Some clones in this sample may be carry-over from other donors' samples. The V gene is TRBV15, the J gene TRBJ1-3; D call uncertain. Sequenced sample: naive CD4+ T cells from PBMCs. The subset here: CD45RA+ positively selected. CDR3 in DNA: TGTGCCACCAGCAGAGAGGATAACACCATATATTTT. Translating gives CATSREDNTIYF.